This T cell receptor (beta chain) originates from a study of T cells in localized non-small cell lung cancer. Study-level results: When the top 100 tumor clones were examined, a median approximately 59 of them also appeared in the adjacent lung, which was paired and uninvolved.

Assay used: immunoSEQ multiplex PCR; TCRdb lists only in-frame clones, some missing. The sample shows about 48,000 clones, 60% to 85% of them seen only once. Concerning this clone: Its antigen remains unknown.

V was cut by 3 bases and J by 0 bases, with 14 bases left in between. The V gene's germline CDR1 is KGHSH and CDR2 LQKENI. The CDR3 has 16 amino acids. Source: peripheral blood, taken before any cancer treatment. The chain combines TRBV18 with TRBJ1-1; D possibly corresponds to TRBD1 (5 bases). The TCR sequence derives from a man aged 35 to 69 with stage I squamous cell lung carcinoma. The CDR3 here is CASSPSLRQMNTEAFF. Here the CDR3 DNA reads TGTGCCAGCTCACCGAGCCTCCGACAGATGAACACTGAAGCTTTCTTT.